The T cell receptor beta chain described here comes from a study of blood T cell repertoires in COVID-19. The wider study: The United States, Italy and Spain supplied acute and convalescent COVID-19 samples.

The CDR3 has 17 residues. The method was immunoSEQ multiplex PCR; TCRdb's version includes in-frame clones alone and lacks a portion of them. Of around 27,000 clones in the sample, 85% to 90% are singletons; the top ten hold about a tenth. The chain employs TRBV21-1 and TRBJ1-5. TRBV21-1 constitutes a pseudogene. This clonotype originated in a man aged 55 to 70 with acute or convalescent COVID-19. Sequenced material: peripheral blood. The chain's CDR3 is CASSNRRSGGRNQPQHF. The CDR3 DNA follows: TGTGCCAGCAGCAATCGTAGGAGTGGAGGCAGAAATCAGCCCCAGCATTTT.